The rows below give T cell receptor beta chains drawn from one sample of a study of blood T cell repertoires in COVID-19. TCRdb's table, derived via immunoSEQ multiplex PCR, lists solely in-frame clones and lacks some. The sample consists of hundreds of thousands of clones, more than 65% of them appearing once. Sequencing was done on a sample of peripheral blood. The origin of the receptors is a woman aged 80 or older with acute or convalescent COVID-19. Both conserved end residues are part of each CDR3. The D gene is left open where the match is weak. Only part of the rows carry a size: once, few, many, or a class if the clone is expanded.

clone size	D gene	V gene	J gene	CDR3 DNA	CDR3 protein
.	.	TRBV7-9	TRBJ1-3	TGTGCCAGCAGCTTATGGGCCGGGAGCTCCTCTGGAAACACCATATATTTT	CASSLWAGSSSGNTIYF
.	TRBD1	TRBV5-4	TRBJ2-7	TGTGCCAGCACTAAGGCAGGGGGCAGGGGCGAGCAGTACTTC	CASTKAGGRGEQYF
.	.	TRBV7-2	TRBJ1-1	TGTGCCAGCAGCTTAAGTAATCCGGGTCTCCACATGAACACTGAAGCTTTCTTT	CASSLSNPGLHMNTEAFF
.	TRBD2	TRBV28	TRBJ2-7	TGTGCCAGCAGGCTAGCGGGAGGCGACGAGCAGTACTTC	CASRLAGGDEQYF
hyperexpanded	.	TRBV27	TRBJ2-1	TGTGCCAGCAGCCCTCTGCTGGGCTCGGGAGTGGAGCAGTTCTTC	CASSPLLGSGVEQFF
.	.	TRBV6-1	TRBJ2-7	TGTGCCAGCAGTGAAGCGCTTCAGGGCTCCTACGAGCAGTACTTC	CASSEALQGSYEQYF
.	TRBD1	TRBV2	TRBJ1-5	TGTGCCAGCAGCCAAAGGGACAGGGTAGTTTTATATAGCAATCAGCCCCAGCATTTT	CASSQRDRVVLYSNQPQHF
.	TRBD2	TRBV6-4	TRBJ2-7	TGTGCCAGCAGTGATAGACTAGCGGAGATGGGCGAGCAGTACTTC	CASSDRLAEMGEQYF
.	.	TRBV19	TRBJ2-7	TGTGCCAGTTCGGAGTCCGCCTACGAGCAGTACTTC	CASSESAYEQYF
.	TRBD2	TRBV30	TRBJ2-2	TGTGCCTGGGGGACTAGCGGGAGCACCGGGGAGCTGTTTTTT	CAWGTSGSTGELFF
few	TRBD1	TRBV7-9	TRBJ1-3	TGTGCCTACAGGGGGGGTTCTGGAAACACCATATATTTT	CAYRGGSGNTIYF
.	TRBD2	TRBV3-1/TRBV3-2	TRBJ2-7	TGTGCCAGCAGCCAAGTACCTAGCGGGAGAGATGGCGAGCAGTACTTC	CASSQVPSGRDGEQYF
.	.	TRBV12-3/TRBV12-4	TRBJ2-7	TGTGCCAGTTTAGACTACTCCTACGAGCAGTACTTC	CASLDYSYEQYF
.	TRBD1	TRBV4-1	TRBJ2-3	TGCGCCAGCAGCCGGGAGAGGGACAGTGCGCAGTATTTT	CASSRERDSAQYF
.	TRBD2	TRBV11-3	TRBJ2-5	TGTGCCAGCAGCCCGGGACTAGCGGGGGTCAGGGAGACCCAGTACTTC	CASSPGLAGVRETQYF
once	.	TRBV2	TRBJ2-2	TGTGCCAGCGTCTGGCGGCCGAACACCGGGGAGCTGTTTTTT	CASVWRPNTGELFF
.	.	TRBV19	TRBJ1-2	TGTGCCAGTAGACCGATCGGGAATTATGGCTACACCTTC	CASRPIGNYGYTF
.	TRBD1	TRBV19	TRBJ2-7	TGTGCCAGTAGTCCGACCCACCGACAGGGGGCTTTCTACGAGCAGTACTTC	CASSPTHRQGAFYEQYF
.	.	TRBV15	TRBJ2-3	TGTGCCACCAGCAGTGGGGGCATCGGAGATACGCAGTATTTT	CATSSGGIGDTQYF
once	.	TRBV19	TRBJ1-2	TGTGCCAGTAGCGGACTTAACTATGGCTACACCTTC	CASSGLNYGYTF
.	TRBD1	TRBV5-1	TRBJ2-2	TGCGCCAGCGGACAGGGGGCTGAAACCGGGGAGCTGTTTTTT	CASGQGAETGELFF
once	TRBD2	TRBV29-1	TRBJ2-1	TGCAGCGGCTCGGGGCGGGGGGACTACAATGAGCAGTTCTTC	CSGSGRGDYNEQFF
.	.	TRBV19	TRBJ2-6	TGTGCCACCCGGACCGGGACACGCTCTGGGGCCAACGTCCTGACTTTC	CATRTGTRSGANVLTF
.	.	TRBV15	TRBJ2-5	TGTGCCACCAGCAGAGGAGGAGTAGAGACCCAGTACTTC	CATSRGGVETQYF
.	TRBD1	TRBV6-5	TRBJ2-7	TGTGCCAGCAGTTACTCGACAGGGGTATACGAGCAGTACTTC	CASSYSTGVYEQYF
.	.	TRBV19	TRBJ1-4	TGTGCCAGTAGCGAAGACCGGGGGTTAGATGAAAAACTGTTTTTT	CASSEDRGLDEKLFF
.	TRBD2	TRBV29-1	TRBJ2-1	TGCAGCGTCGAGACTAGCGGGAGGGGTGAGCAGTTCTTC	CSVETSGRGEQFF
.	TRBD1	TRBV6-5	TRBJ1-2	TGTGCCAACGGGGGACAGCCCGGGAGTGGCTACACCTTC	CANGGQPGSGYTF
.	TRBD1	TRBV5-4	TRBJ2-7	TGTGCCAGCAGCTTCAGGGGGCTCACCTCCTACGAGCAGTACTTC	CASSFRGLTSYEQYF
once	.	TRBV12-3/TRBV12-4	TRBJ1-2	TGTGCCAGCAGTTATATCCAGGGTTGGAGCTACACCTTC	CASSYIQGWSYTF
.	TRBD1	TRBV10-2	TRBJ2-7	TGCGCCAGCAGTCTAGACGACAGGGGGAGGTACGAGCAGTACTTC	CASSLDDRGRYEQYF
once	.	TRBV5-4	TRBJ2-7	TGTGCCAGCAGCTTGATAGGCAGGGGCTACGAGCAGTACTTC	CASSLIGRGYEQYF
.	TRBD1	TRBV5-1	TRBJ1-6	TGCGCCAGCAGCATACCGGAGGGACAGGGTAATTCACCCCTCCACTTT	CASSIPEGQGNSPLHF
.	TRBD1	TRBV11-2	TRBJ1-2	TGTGCCAGCAGCATGGGACAGGGGGCGATTGGCTACACCTTC	CASSMGQGAIGYTF
.	TRBD1	TRBV7-9	TRBJ2-2	TGTGCCAGCAGCTTTGGGACAGGCAACGCGAACACCGGGGAGCTGTTTTTT	CASSFGTGNANTGELFF
.	TRBD1	TRBV11-3	TRBJ1-2	TGTGCCAGCAGCTTAGAGAGGGGGCGGCACCTCCTTTTCGTTTTTAACTATGGCTACACCTTC	CASSLERGRHLLFVFNYGYTF
.	TRBD1	TRBV6-1	TRBJ1-2	TGTGCCAGCAGTGAAACCGACAGGGCCTATGGCTACACCTTC	CASSETDRAYGYTF
.	.	TRBV2	TRBJ1-1	TGTGCCAGCAGTGACAGGGGTTACACTGAAGCTTTCTTT	CASSDRGYTEAFF
.	.	TRBV2	TRBJ1-2	TGTGCCAGCCTACAGGGAGTGGACTATGGCTACACCTTC	CASLQGVDYGYTF
.	.	TRBV18	TRBJ1-3	TGTGCCAGCTCACCACTGGGAGAGCCTGGAAACACCATATATTTT	CASSPLGEPGNTIYF
few	.	TRBV6-1	TRBJ2-7	TGTGCCAGCAGTGAGACCATGACAGGCTCGGGGTACGAGCAGTACTTC	CASSETMTGSGYEQYF
.	TRBD2	TRBV5-1	TRBJ2-7	TGCGCCAGCAGCTTGAACAGCGGGAGGGCCTACGAGCAGTACTTC	CASSLNSGRAYEQYF
.	TRBD1	TRBV6-5	TRBJ2-7	TGTGCCAGTACCCCCGGACAGGGGGGGCCCTACGAGCAGTACTTC	CASTPGQGGPYEQYF